This TCR beta chain was sequenced for a study of blood T cell repertoires in COVID-19. On the study more broadly: T cells, B-cell-depleted T cells, or PBMCs supplied cDNA or gDNA.

Participants, about 18 to 89 years old, spanned fewer than 30 US areas. Either two negative PCRs, clearance, or symptom resolution qualified Cohort 3 donors as recovered. Source study methods: Amplifying reference gene primers gave estimates of nucleated cell counts. Some clones are missing from TCRdb's copy, which holds only in-frame ones; the method was immunoSEQ multiplex PCR. Clone size and the V and J calls come from that table; the DNA yielded D and trimming. This table holds over 400,000 clones, around 85% found once. This clone was counted between two and nine times. The source is a woman aged 55-70 years who had recovered from COVID-19. The sequenced sample was PBMCs or T cells enriched from blood (not recorded which).

The chain's CDR3 is CASSEGGANYGYTF. DNA for the CDR3: TGCGCCAGCAGCGAAGGAGGGGCAAACTATGGCTACACCTTC. The chain combines TRBV5-1 with TRBJ1-2; tentative D call: TRBD1 (5 bases). Germline assignment: CDR1 SGHRS and CDR2 YFSETQ. Trimming took 4 bases from V and 2 from J, leaving 12 bases between them. The CDR3 totals 14 residues.